The clone carrying this TCR beta chain was seen only a few times. The target antigen is unknown. The sample is drawn from a study of T cell repertoires in cytomegalovirus infection. Study in general: In the study, CMV epitopes included recently identified HLA-C-restricted and well-studied HLA-B-restricted ones.

V was shortened by 1 base and J by 7 bases, with 17 bases between the two germline ends. Germline assignment: CDR1 SEHNR and CDR2 FQNEAQ (reference sequence). This CDR3 contains 15 residues. MiXCR, run by TCRdb on the reads, gives a single entry per CDR3 protein. The sample lists around 710,000 distinct CDR3 sequences, 25% to 30% occurring once. Study-wide findings and caveats: Adding up the frequency of public TCR beta families identified people who carried CMV plus the relevant HLA. It was HLA-C-restricted CMV-specific TCR beta clonotypes that dominated the response ex vivo.

Sequences were derived from cultured CD8+ T cells from PBMCs, sampled from culture after CMV antigen stimulation. The receptor was isolated from a human donor in good health (CMV status not recorded). Some clones in this sample may be carry-over from other donors' samples. This rearrangement joins TRBV7-9 to TRBJ2-7, with a weak D call TRBD2 (6 bases). Here the CDR3 reads CASSLGRVHQEEQYF. CDR3 coding DNA: TGTGCCAGCAGCTTAGGGAGGGTTCACCAAGAAGAGCAGTACTTC.